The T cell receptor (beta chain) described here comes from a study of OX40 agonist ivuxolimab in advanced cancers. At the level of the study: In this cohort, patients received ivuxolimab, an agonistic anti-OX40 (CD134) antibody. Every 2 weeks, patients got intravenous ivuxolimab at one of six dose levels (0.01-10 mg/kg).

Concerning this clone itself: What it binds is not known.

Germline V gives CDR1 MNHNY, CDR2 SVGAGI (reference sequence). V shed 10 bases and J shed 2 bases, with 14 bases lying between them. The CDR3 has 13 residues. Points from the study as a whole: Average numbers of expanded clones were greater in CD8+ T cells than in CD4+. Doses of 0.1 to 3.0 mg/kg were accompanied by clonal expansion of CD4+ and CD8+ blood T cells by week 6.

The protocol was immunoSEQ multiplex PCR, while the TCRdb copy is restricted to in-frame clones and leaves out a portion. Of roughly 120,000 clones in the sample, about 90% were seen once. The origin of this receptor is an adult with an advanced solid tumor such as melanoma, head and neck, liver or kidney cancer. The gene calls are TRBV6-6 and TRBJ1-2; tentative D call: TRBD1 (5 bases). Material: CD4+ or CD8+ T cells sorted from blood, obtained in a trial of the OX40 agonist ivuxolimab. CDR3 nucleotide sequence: TGTGCCACCCTCGGCGAGGGGAACTATGGCTACACCTTC. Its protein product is CATLGEGNYGYTF.